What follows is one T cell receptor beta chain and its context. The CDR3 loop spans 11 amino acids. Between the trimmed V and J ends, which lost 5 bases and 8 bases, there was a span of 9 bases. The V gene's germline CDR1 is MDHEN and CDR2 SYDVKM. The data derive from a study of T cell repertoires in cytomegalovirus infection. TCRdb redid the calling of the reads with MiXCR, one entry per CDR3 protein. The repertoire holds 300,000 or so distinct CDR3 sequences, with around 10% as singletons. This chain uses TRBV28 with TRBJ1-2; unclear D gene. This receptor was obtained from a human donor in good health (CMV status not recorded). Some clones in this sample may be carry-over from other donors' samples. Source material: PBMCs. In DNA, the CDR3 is TGTGCCAGCAGTGGATTCGGAGGCTACACCTTC. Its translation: CASSGFGGYTF.